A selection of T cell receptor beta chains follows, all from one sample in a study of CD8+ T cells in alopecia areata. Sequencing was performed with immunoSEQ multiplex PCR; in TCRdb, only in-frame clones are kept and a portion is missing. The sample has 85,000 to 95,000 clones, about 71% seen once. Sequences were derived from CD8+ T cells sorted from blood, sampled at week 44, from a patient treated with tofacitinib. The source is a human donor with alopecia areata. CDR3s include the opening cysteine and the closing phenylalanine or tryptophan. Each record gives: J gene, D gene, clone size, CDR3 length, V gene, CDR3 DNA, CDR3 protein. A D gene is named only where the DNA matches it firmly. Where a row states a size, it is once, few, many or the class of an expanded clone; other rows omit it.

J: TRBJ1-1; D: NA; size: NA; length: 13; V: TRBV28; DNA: TGTGCCAGCAGTTCCCGGGGGTCCACTGAAGCTTTCTTT; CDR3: CASSSRGSTEAFF
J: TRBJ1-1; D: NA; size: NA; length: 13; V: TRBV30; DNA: TGTGCCTGGAGTCTACAGCGGAACACTGAAGCTTTCTTT; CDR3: CAWSLQRNTEAFF
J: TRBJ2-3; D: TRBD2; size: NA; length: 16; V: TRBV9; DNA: TGTGCCAGCAGCCCCGGACTAGACGGGGTAACAGATACGCAGTATTTT; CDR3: CASSPGLDGVTDTQYF
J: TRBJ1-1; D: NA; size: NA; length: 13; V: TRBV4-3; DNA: TGCGCCAGCAGCCAAGACAGGTACACTGAAGCTTTCTTT; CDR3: CASSQDRYTEAFF
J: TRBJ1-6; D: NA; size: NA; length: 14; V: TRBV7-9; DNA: TGTGCCAGCAGCTTAGTCGTGGCAGGTTCACCCCTCCACTTT; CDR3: CASSLVVAGSPLHF
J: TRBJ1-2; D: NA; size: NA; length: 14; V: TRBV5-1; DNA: TGCGCCAGCAGCTTGTACGGCAGGGCGGATGGCTACACCTTC; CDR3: CASSLYGRADGYTF
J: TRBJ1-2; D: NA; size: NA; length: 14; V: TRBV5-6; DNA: TGTGCCAGCAGCTTGCACAGGGACGGCTATGGCTACACCTTC; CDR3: CASSLHRDGYGYTF
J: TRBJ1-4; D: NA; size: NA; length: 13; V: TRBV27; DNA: TGTGCCAGCAGTAATAGTCCCAATGAAAAACTGTTTTTT; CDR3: CASSNSPNEKLFF
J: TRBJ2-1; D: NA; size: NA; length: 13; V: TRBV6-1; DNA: TGTGCCAGCAGTGACCGGGGCAGGAATGAGCAGTTCTTC; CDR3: CASSDRGRNEQFF
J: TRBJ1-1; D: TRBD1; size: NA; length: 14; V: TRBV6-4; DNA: TGTGCCAGCAGTGCCACAGGGGCGGCCACTGAAGCTTTCTTT; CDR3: CASSATGAATEAFF
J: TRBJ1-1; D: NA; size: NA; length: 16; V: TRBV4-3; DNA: TGCGCCAGCAGCCAAGATGTCGTGAGAGGGGACACTGAAGCTTTCTTT; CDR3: CASSQDVVRGDTEAFF
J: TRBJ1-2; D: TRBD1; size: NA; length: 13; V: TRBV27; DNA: TGTGCCAGCAGTTTAGGAGGGGGCGGTGGCTACACCTTC; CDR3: CASSLGGGGGYTF
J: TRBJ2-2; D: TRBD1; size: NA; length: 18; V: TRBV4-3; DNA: TGCGCCAGCAGCCAAGACCTGAGACAGGGGGCTAACACCGGGGAGCTGTTTTTT; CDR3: CASSQDLRQGANTGELFF
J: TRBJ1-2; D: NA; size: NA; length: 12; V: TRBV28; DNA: TGTGCCAGCAGTTTAGCTGGTTATGGCTACACCTTC; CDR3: CASSLAGYGYTF
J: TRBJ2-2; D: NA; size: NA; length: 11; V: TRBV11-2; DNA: TGTGCCAGCAGCCCCGGACGGGAGCTGTTTTTT; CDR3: CASSPGRELFF
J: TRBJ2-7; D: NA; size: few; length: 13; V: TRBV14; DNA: TGTGCCAGCAGCCAAGACAGGGAAGGCGAGCAGTACTTC; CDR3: CASSQDREGEQYF
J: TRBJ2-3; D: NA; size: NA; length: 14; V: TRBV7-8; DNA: TGTGCCAGCAGCTTAGCCGGTAACACAGATACGCAGTATTTT; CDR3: CASSLAGNTDTQYF
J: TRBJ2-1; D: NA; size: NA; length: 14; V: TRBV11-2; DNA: TGTGCCAGCAGCTTTCACGGTCCCTACAATGAGCAGTTCTTC; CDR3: CASSFHGPYNEQFF
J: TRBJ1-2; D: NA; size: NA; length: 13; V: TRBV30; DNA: TGTGCCTGGAGTGCCTCGCGAGGGAGCGGCTACACCTTC; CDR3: CAWSASRGSGYTF
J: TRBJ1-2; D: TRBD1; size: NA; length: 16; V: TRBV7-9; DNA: TGTGCCAGCAGCCTAGGGCCGACAGGGACCAACTATGGCTACACCTTC; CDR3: CASSLGPTGTNYGYTF
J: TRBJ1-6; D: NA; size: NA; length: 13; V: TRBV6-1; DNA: TGTGCCAGCATCCGGGGCCCGAGGGCACCCCTCCACTTT; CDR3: CASIRGPRAPLHF
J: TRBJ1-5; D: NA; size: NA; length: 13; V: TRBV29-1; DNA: TGCAGCGTCCTCCCGGAGCACAATCAGCCCCAGCATTTT; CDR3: CSVLPEHNQPQHF
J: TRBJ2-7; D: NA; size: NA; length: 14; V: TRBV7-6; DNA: TGTGCCAGCAGCCCAGGGGGGGGAAGCTCCGAGCAGTACTTC; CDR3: CASSPGGGSSEQYF